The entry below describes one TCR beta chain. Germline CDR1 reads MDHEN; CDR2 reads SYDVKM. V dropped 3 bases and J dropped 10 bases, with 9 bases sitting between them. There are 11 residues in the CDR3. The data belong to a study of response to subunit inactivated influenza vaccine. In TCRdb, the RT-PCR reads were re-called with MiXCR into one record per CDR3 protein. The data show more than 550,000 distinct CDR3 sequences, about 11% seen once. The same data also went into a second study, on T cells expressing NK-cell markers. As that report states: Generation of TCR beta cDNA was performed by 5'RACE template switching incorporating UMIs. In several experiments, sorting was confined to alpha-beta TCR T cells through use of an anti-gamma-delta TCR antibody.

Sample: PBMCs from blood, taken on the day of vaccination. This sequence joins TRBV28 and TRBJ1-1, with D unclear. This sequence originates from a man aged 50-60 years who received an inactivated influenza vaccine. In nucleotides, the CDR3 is TGTGCCAGCAGTTTTAATTATGGAGCTTTCTTT. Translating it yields CASSFNYGAFF.